These T cell receptor beta chains were read from a single sample in a study of ipilimumab plus nivolumab after autologous stem cell transplantation. Clones were sequenced by immunoSEQ multiplex PCR, and TCRdb holds only the in-frame ones, with some missing. The sample contains 2,500 to 4,000 clones, under 90% of which appear only once. Sequences were derived from PBMCs, sampled in a trial of ipilimumab plus nivolumab as post-transplant consolidation. The source of these receptors is a male donor with multiple myeloma. The CDR3 runs from the conserved cysteine through the conserved F or W. The order of the fields is V gene, J gene, clone size, D gene, CDR3 DNA, CDR3 protein. D genes are given only for firm matches. Clone size is not always given. Where it is, it says once, few, many or a class for expanded clones.

TRBV11-2	TRBJ2-7	.	TRBD1	TGTGCCAGCAGGCCCGGGACAGGGGGTTACGAGCAGTACTTC	CASRPGTGGYEQYF
TRBV11-2	TRBJ1-3	few	.	TGTGCCAGCAGCCCCCGGCTGGGAAACACCATATATTTT	CASSPRLGNTIYF
TRBV7-2	TRBJ1-3	.	TRBD1	TGTGCCAGCAGCCCCTCAGGGACAGGGGTATACACCATATATTTT	CASSPSGTGVYTIYF
TRBV27	TRBJ2-7	.	TRBD2	TGTGTATCCGCCCCTAGCGGGGGTCACGAGCAGTACTTC	CVSAPSGGHEQYF
TRBV28	TRBJ2-7	.	.	TGTGCCAGCAGTTTATCGGGGAGAGGGTATCCCTACGAGCAGTACTTC	CASSLSGRGYPYEQYF
TRBV18	TRBJ1-5	once	TRBD1	TGTGCCAGCTCAGGCCGGGACAGGGTCGTCCAGCCCCAGCATTTT	CASSGRDRVVQPQHF
TRBV5-1	TRBJ1-2	once	.	TGCGCCAGCAGCTTGGGGACAGCTGGCTACACCTTC	CASSLGTAGYTF
TRBV18	TRBJ1-2	.	.	TGTGCCAGCTCGCTAGGGGAGAACTATGGCTACACCTTC	CASSLGENYGYTF
TRBV4-3	TRBJ2-7	once	TRBD2	TGCGCCAGCAGCCAAGACCTGAGCGGGGGGGCCCACGAGCAGTACTTC	CASSQDLSGGAHEQYF
TRBV5-4	TRBJ2-4	.	.	TGTGCCAGCAGCAACCTCTTGAGGGGGGACATTCAGTACTTC	CASSNLLRGDIQYF
TRBV4-1	TRBJ1-2	hyperexpanded	.	TGCGCCAGCAGCCAATGGGGAGTTGTGGATGGCTACACCTTC	CASSQWGVVDGYTF
TRBV9	TRBJ1-6	once	.	TGTGCCAGCAATCCCCGGGGCGCGTATGCTTCACCCCTCCACTTT	CASNPRGAYASPLHF
TRBV5-6	TRBJ1-1	.	.	TGTGCCAGCAGCTTTAGGCGTCTAATGAACACTGAAGCTTTCTTT	CASSFRRLMNTEAFF
TRBV11-2	TRBJ2-2	.	TRBD1	TGTGCCAGCAGCACACGACTTGGACAGGGTTCCGGGGAGCTGTTTTTT	CASSTRLGQGSGELFF
TRBV30	TRBJ2-2	.	.	TGTGCCTGGAGTGTACTGGGCGGGGAGCTGTTTTTT	CAWSVLGGELFF
TRBV27	TRBJ2-1	.	.	TGTGCCAGCAGTTTTAGGGCTTACAATGAGCAGTTCTTC	CASSFRAYNEQFF
TRBV18	TRBJ2-7	.	.	TGTGCCAGCTCACCAATACGGTCCTTCTCCTACGAGCAGTACTTC	CASSPIRSFSYEQYF
TRBV27	TRBJ2-5	.	.	TGTGCCAGCCGGGGGCAGGCCGGCGAGACCCAGTACTTC	CASRGQAGETQYF
TRBV5-4	TRBJ1-2	.	.	TGTGCCAGCAGCTTCGTACGGGGCTCCGATGGCTACACCTTC	CASSFVRGSDGYTF
TRBV5-1	TRBJ1-1	.	.	TGCGCCAGCAGCCCCTCCCCGTCACAGAGGAAAGCTTTCTTT	CASSPSPSQRKAFF
TRBV2	TRBJ1-1	.	TRBD1	TGTGCCAGCAGGGAACAGGGGTTGACCTCTGAAGCTTTCTTT	CASREQGLTSEAFF
TRBV20-1	TRBJ1-2	.	.	TGCAGTGCCTTAAAAGGGGTCTTC	CSALKGVF
TRBV18	TRBJ2-3	.	.	TGTGCCAGCTCGAGGACTACTTTCACAGATACGCAGTATTTT	CASSRTTFTDTQYF
TRBV11-1	TRBJ2-6	.	.	TGTGCCAGCAGCCCCAAAGTAGGGGGGACTGGGGCCAACGTCCTGACTTTC	CASSPKVGGTGANVLTF
TRBV7-2	TRBJ1-6	.	.	TGTGCCAGCAGCTCCGCGGGACCGAATAATTCACCCCTCCACTTT	CASSSAGPNNSPLHF
TRBV11-2	TRBJ2-7	.	.	TGTGCCAGCAGCTTAAGCAGGGGCTACGAGCAGTACTTC	CASSLSRGYEQYF
TRBV11-3	TRBJ2-7	once	.	TGTGCCGGGAGTCCGAGTCCCGAGCAGTACTTC	CAGSPSPEQYF
TRBV19	TRBJ2-2	.	TRBD2	TGTGCCAGTAGTATAGCGGGGGGTTTCACCGGGGAGCTGTTTTTT	CASSIAGGFTGELFF
TRBV20-1	TRBJ2-1	.	TRBD1	TGCAGTGCTAGTCTGCAGGGGGAGTTCTTC	CSASLQGEFF
TRBV7-9	TRBJ1-5	.	.	TGTGCCAGCAGCTTAGCGGGTGCAGTGAGCAATCAGCCCCAGCATTTT	CASSLAGAVSNQPQHF
TRBV25-1	TRBJ1-6	few	.	TGTGCCAGCAGTGAATACGGATCACCCCTCCACTTT	CASSEYGSPLHF
TRBV6-5	TRBJ2-3	.	.	TGTGCCAGCAGTTGGCGACACGGCACAGATACGCAGTATTTT	CASSWRHGTDTQYF
TRBV6-5	TRBJ1-5	.	TRBD1	TGTGCCAGCAGAACGACAGGGAATAGCAATCAGCCCCAGCATTTT	CASRTTGNSNQPQHF
TRBV10-3	TRBJ1-5	.	.	TGTGCCATCAGTGAGTGGACGGTCCATCAGCCCCAGCATTTT	CAISEWTVHQPQHF
TRBV4-1	TRBJ1-1	.	.	TGCGCCAGCAGCCAAATACAGGGTAATGAAGCTTTCTTT	CASSQIQGNEAFF
TRBV10-3	TRBJ2-1	few	.	TGTGCCATCAGTGAGGGGGCCAATGAGCAGTTCTTC	CAISEGANEQFF
TRBV6-5	TRBJ1-4	.	.	TGTGCCAGCAAAACGGGTACAACTAATGAAAAACTGTTTTTT	CASKTGTTNEKLFF
TRBV19	TRBJ1-5	few	TRBD1	TGTGCCAGTAGGGGGACAGATAGCAATCAGCCCCAGCATTTT	CASRGTDSNQPQHF
TRBV10-3	TRBJ2-5	.	.	TGTGCCATCAGGATAACAGAGGGTCGGGAGACCCAGTACTTC	CAIRITEGRETQYF
TRBV2	TRBJ2-2	.	TRBD1	TGTGCCAGCATCGACCGGGACAGGGGGACCGGGGAGCTGTTTTTT	CASIDRDRGTGELFF
TRBV27	TRBJ2-3	once	TRBD1	TGTGCCAGCAGTTCTGACAGGGGCACAGATACGCAGTATTTT	CASSSDRGTDTQYF
TRBV5-1	TRBJ2-4	.	.	TGCGCCAGCAGCTTGGTTGGGGGAATGGACATTCAGTACTTC	CASSLVGGMDIQYF
TRBV6-6	TRBJ2-7	.	TRBD1	TGTGCCAGCAGTTACTCGGGACAGTCCTACGAGCAGTACTTC	CASSYSGQSYEQYF
TRBV5-8	TRBJ1-1	once	.	TGTGCCAGCAGCCCCATAATTCTTTTTGCGGATGAAGCTTTCTTT	CASSPIILFADEAFF
TRBV18	TRBJ1-5	.	.	TGTGCCAGCTCACCAGGACTGGGACGCAATCAGCCCCAGCATTTT	CASSPGLGRNQPQHF
TRBV15	TRBJ2-1	.	TRBD2	TGTGCCACCAGCAGGTTGACTAGCGGGGGTTACAATGAGCAGTTCTTC	CATSRLTSGGYNEQFF
TRBV7-9	TRBJ2-7	.	.	TGTGCCAGCAGCTCGCTCACCTACGAGCAGTACTTC	CASSSLTYEQYF
TRBV7-2	TRBJ2-3	.	TRBD2	TGTGCCAGCAGCTTAAATGGGGCGGGGGGCGCGGATACGCAGTATTTT	CASSLNGAGGADTQYF